The 3 T cell receptor beta chains below were found in one sample sequenced in a study of T cell responses to AZD1222 COVID-19 vaccine. Only in-frame clones appear in the TCRdb table, and some are missing; sequencing was by immunoSEQ multiplex PCR. Of roughly 120,000 clones in the sample, about 87% were seen once. The specimen was peripheral blood, collected on day 0 of AZD1222 vaccination. These receptors were collected from an adult in good health.

This clone has only a few counts. The CDR3 is CASSLATGQGAYEQYF. CDR3 nucleotides: TGTGCCAGCAGCTTAGCTACGGGACAGGGGGCTTACGAGCAGTACTTC. The V call is TRBV7-6, the J call TRBJ2-7; TRBD1 agrees at 12 bases. Trimming removed 0 bases from V and 4 bases from J; junction bases left unmatched: 4. The CDR3 sequence is 16 residues long. The germline V gene encodes CDR1 SGHVS and CDR2 FNYEAQ.

The chain carries TRBV7-6 and TRBJ2-7; 8 nucleotides align to TRBD1. CDR1 and CDR2 (germline): SGHVS, FNYEAQ. The CDR3 spans 11 residues. J was trimmed by 3 bases and V by 8 bases; bases with no gene match: 0. This CDR3 reads CASGQGYEQYF. The CDR3 DNA is TGTGCCAGCGGACAGGGCTACGAGCAGTACTTC.

The chain is built from TRBV15 and TRBJ1-2; D is unclear. V lost 0 bases and J lost 7, with 9 bases in between. The CDR3 contains 13 residues. Looked up from germline, CDR1 is LNHNV and CDR2 is YYDKDF (reference sequence). The CDR3 coding sequence is TGTGCCACCAGCAGAGATTATCTAGGTGGCTACACCTTC. This codes for CATSRDYLGGYTF.